A selection of T cell receptor beta chains follows, all from one sample in a study of Ad26.COV2.S vaccination and SARS-CoV-2 variants. Sequencing used immunoSEQ multiplex PCR; TCRdb keeps in-frame clones, though not all of them. Among 250,000 to 300,000 clones listed, around 87% were seen once. Sequencing was performed on peripheral blood, taken in a trial of Ad26.COV2.S vaccine versus placebo. These TCRs come from a person aged 18-60 years who received the Ad26.COV2.S COVID-19 vaccine or a placebo. The CDR3 runs from the conserved cysteine through the conserved F or W. A D gene is named only where the DNA matches it firmly. Clone size is shown for a subset of rows, as once, few, many or a class of expanded clone.

clone size,J gene,V gene,D gene,CDR3 length,CDR3 DNA,CDR3 protein
NA,TRBJ2-1,TRBV5-1,NA,13,TGCGCCAGCAGACAGGACCTCTACAATGAGCAGTTCTTC,CASRQDLYNEQFF
NA,TRBJ2-2,TRBV30,NA,13,TGTGCCTGGAGCGCGGCTCGTCCCGGGGAGCTGTTTTTT,CAWSAARPGELFF
once,TRBJ1-1,TRBV6-6,NA,12,TGTGCCAGCAGTTGGAGCAACACTGAAGCTTTCTTT,CASSWSNTEAFF
NA,TRBJ1-5,TRBV12-3/TRBV12-4,NA,13,TGTGCCAGCAGTGGACAGACAAATCAGCCCCAGCATTTT,CASSGQTNQPQHF
NA,TRBJ2-5,TRBV6-1,NA,13,TGTGCCAGCAGTGACGGAGGGGTGGAGACCCAGTACTTC,CASSDGGVETQYF
NA,TRBJ1-2,TRBV19,NA,13,TGTGCCAGTAGTATAGGCAGAGCCTATGGCTACACCTTC,CASSIGRAYGYTF
NA,TRBJ1-1,TRBV6-2/TRBV6-3,TRBD1,15,TGTGCCAGCAGTTACCCCCAGGGGGCACAGACTGAAGCTTTCTTT,CASSYPQGAQTEAFF
NA,TRBJ1-1,TRBV7-9,TRBD1,16,TGTGCCAGCAGCTTAGGTGGACAGGTCATGAACACTGAAGCTTTCTTT,CASSLGGQVMNTEAFF
NA,TRBJ2-5,TRBV7-2,TRBD1,14,TGTGCCAGCAGCTATCAGGGGGCACAAGAGACCCAGTACTTC,CASSYQGAQETQYF
NA,TRBJ1-1,TRBV19,NA,13,TGTGCCAGTAGTAAAGACGGGAACACTGAAGCTTTCTTT,CASSKDGNTEAFF
NA,TRBJ2-7,TRBV7-2,NA,14,TGTGCCAGCAGCTTAGTGGCAGGGAACTACGAGCAGTACTTC,CASSLVAGNYEQYF
NA,TRBJ1-4,TRBV11-3,NA,15,TGTGCCAGCAGCGTGAGGACAGCGCCTAATGAAAAACTGTTTTTT,CASSVRTAPNEKLFF
NA,TRBJ1-2,TRBV14,TRBD1,17,TGTGCCAGCAGCCAACCCCGGACAGGGGGCGCCGGCTATGGCTACACCTTC,CASSQPRTGGAGYGYTF
few,TRBJ2-6,TRBV7-8,NA,18,TGTGCCAGCAGCTCCCACGGACAGGAGGGGTCTGGGGCCAACGTCCTGACTTTC,CASSSHGQEGSGANVLTF
NA,TRBJ2-2,TRBV7-8,NA,15,TGTGCCAGCAGCCGTAGGACAGTAGCCACCGGGGAGCTGTTTTTT,CASSRRTVATGELFF
once,TRBJ2-7,TRBV20-1,NA,14,TGCAGTGCTAGTTATAACACAAAAACCTACGAGCAGTACTTC,CSASYNTKTYEQYF
few,TRBJ1-5,TRBV7-9,NA,12,TGTGCCAGCAGCTCAGGGTTTGAGCCCCAGCATTTT,CASSSGFEPQHF
NA,TRBJ1-1,TRBV7-2,TRBD1,15,TGTGCCAGCAGCACACTCTGGACAGGGGCCACTGAAGCTTTCTTT,CASSTLWTGATEAFF
NA,TRBJ2-1,TRBV5-8,NA,15,TGTGCCAGCCCTCCCGGTGACTACCCCTACAATGAGCAGTTCTTC,CASPPGDYPYNEQFF
NA,TRBJ2-3,TRBV5-1,TRBD2,15,TGCGCCAGCAGCTTACTAGCGGGGGGCACAGATACGCAGTATTTT,CASSLLAGGTDTQYF
NA,TRBJ1-2,TRBV30,TRBD1,12,TGTGCCTGGATGGGACAGCTGTATGGCTACACCTTC,CAWMGQLYGYTF
few,TRBJ1-1,TRBV6-5,TRBD1,15,TGTGCCAGCAGGCCCGGACAGGCGGGGGGCACTGAAGCTTTCTTT,CASRPGQAGGTEAFF
NA,TRBJ1-4,TRBV18,TRBD1,16,TGTGCCAGCTCACGATCAACAGGGGCCTTAAATGAAAAACTGTTTTTT,CASSRSTGALNEKLFF
once,TRBJ2-1,TRBV19,TRBD2,16,TGTGCCAGTAGTTTGACAGCGGGGGGGTCCTACAATGAGCAGTTCTTC,CASSLTAGGSYNEQFF
NA,TRBJ1-1,TRBV30,NA,13,TGTGCCTGGAGTGTATTGGGGGTCGGTGAAGCTTTCTTT,CAWSVLGVGEAFF
NA,TRBJ2-3,TRBV7-2,TRBD1,14,TGTGCCAGCAGCCTAGGACAGGGCCCAGATACGCAGTATTTT,CASSLGQGPDTQYF
once,TRBJ1-1,TRBV5-1,NA,16,TGCGCCAGCAGCTTGAATCTGGAGACGGTGAGGACTGAAGCTTTCTTT,CASSLNLETVRTEAFF
NA,TRBJ1-2,TRBV28,TRBD1,16,TGTGCCAGCAGTTCCGGAAGCGGGACAGACTTTTATGGCTACACCTTC,CASSSGSGTDFYGYTF
NA,TRBJ2-1,TRBV2,TRBD2,14,TGTGCCAGCAGGGGGGGACTAGGATACAATGAGCAGTTCTTC,CASRGGLGYNEQFF
NA,TRBJ2-2,TRBV6-5,NA,12,TGTGCCAGCAGTCGGTATCCGGGGGAGCTGTTTTTT,CASSRYPGELFF
NA,TRBJ2-5,TRBV18,NA,13,TGTGCCAGCTCGTCCGACAGTCAAGAGACCCAGTACTTC,CASSSDSQETQYF
NA,TRBJ2-7,TRBV6-5,NA,14,TGTGCCAGCAGTTACTCGTGGCGCACCTACGAGCAGTACTTC,CASSYSWRTYEQYF
NA,TRBJ1-1,TRBV27,NA,13,TGTGCCAGCAGTGACGCCTCAACGACTGAAGCTTTCTTT,CASSDASTTEAFF
once,TRBJ1-1,TRBV9,NA,14,TGTGCCAGCAGCGTAGGCCAGATGAACACTGAAGCTTTCTTT,CASSVGQMNTEAFF
NA,TRBJ1-2,TRBV6-5,NA,13,TGTGCCAGCAGTTCGGGGCGGCGGCTGGGCTACACCTTC,CASSSGRRLGYTF
NA,TRBJ2-2,TRBV6-5,TRBD2,15,TGTGCCAGCAGTTCGGCGGGAGGGCCTAGCGGGGAGCTGTTTTTT,CASSSAGGPSGELFF
NA,TRBJ2-5,TRBV9,NA,15,TGTGCCAGCAGCGTAGTGGGGGAGTTCGGGGAGACCCAGTACTTC,CASSVVGEFGETQYF
NA,TRBJ2-2,TRBV25-1,TRBD2,18,TGTGCCAGCAGTGAATCTGGGGCGGGGGGTGCCCACACCGGGGAGCTGTTTTTT,CASSESGAGGAHTGELFF
NA,TRBJ2-7,TRBV5-1,TRBD1,15,TGCGCCAGCAGTGGGACAGGGGGCAACTCCTACGAGCAGTACTTC,CASSGTGGNSYEQYF
once,TRBJ1-1,TRBV7-8,NA,14,TGTGCCAGCAGCTTGTCAGAAATTCACACTGAAGCTTTCTTT,CASSLSEIHTEAFF
NA,TRBJ1-1,TRBV7-2,NA,15,TGTGCCAGCAGCCTACGGGACGGAAGGAGCACTGAAGCTTTCTTT,CASSLRDGRSTEAFF
NA,TRBJ1-1,TRBV18,NA,15,TGTGCCAGCTCACCACCGTACAGTAAGTCCCTCGAAGCTTTCTTT,CASSPPYSKSLEAFF
NA,TRBJ2-7,TRBV6-5,NA,12,TGTGCCCTTCGGGACCGGTTATACGAGCAGTACTTC,CALRDRLYEQYF
NA,TRBJ2-3,TRBV4-1,NA,15,TGCGCCAGCAGCCAAGATAAGATTTGGAAAGATACGCAGTATTTT,CASSQDKIWKDTQYF